The clone carrying this T cell receptor beta chain showed up just a few times. This sample was taken from a study of T cells in Graves' hyperthyroidism and ophthalmopathy. Diagnoses were established using clinical symptoms, serum thyroxine and TRAb, thyroid ultrasound and orbital computed tomography. Amplification of TCR beta CDR3 regions used RNA as the template. First-round RT-PCR with HTBI primers amplified the TCR CDR3 region. TCRdb re-analysed the multiplex PCR reads in MiXCR, keeping a single row per CDR3 protein. Of almost 600,000 distinct CDR3 sequences listed, approximately 15% were seen once; the top ten hold 5% to 7%. Input material: blood. This clonotype originated in a young woman with Graves' hyperthyroidism that later progressed to Graves' ophthalmopathy.

CDR3 residues: CASSDTLGTANYGYTF. CDR3 bases: TGTGCCAGCAGCGACACCCTCGGAACAGCTAACTATGGCTACACCTTC. This chain connects TRBV7-9 to TRBJ1-2; D remains ambiguous. Trimming pared 5 bases from V and 0 bases from J, leaving 16 bases between. CDR3 length: 16 amino acids. Germline V CDR1 and CDR2: SEHNR, FQNEAQ (reference sequence).